Listed here are 29 T cell receptor beta chains from one sample, sequenced in a study of shared clonotypes between healthy human individuals. Method: immunoSEQ multiplex PCR; TCRdb's copy keeps in-frame clones and lacks some. The sample carries approximately 740,000 clones, approximately 79% recorded once. Source material: memory CD4+ T cells sorted from blood. Sample subset: CD45RA-negative fraction. The receptor source for this set is a woman aged 30 to 39 in good health.

The chain couples TRBV1 to TRBJ2-2; the D call TRBD2 from the table was never checked on the DNA. TRBV1 is a pseudogene locus. The CDR3 length is 22 residues. In nucleotides, the CDR3 is TGCACCAGCAGCACCCGGTGGTTGAGAGAGAGTAGACTAGCGAAAAACACCGGGGAGCTGTTTTTT. It codes for CTSSTRWLRESRLAKNTGELFF.

This clone was counted only a few times. The genes are TRBV28 and TRBJ2-3, with 9 nucleotides matching TRBD2. Trimming cost V 4 bases and J 6 bases; bases outside gene matches: 8. CDR3 length: 15 amino acids. Germline-derived CDR1 and CDR2 are MDHEN and SYDVKM. Here the CDR3 DNA reads TGTGCCAGCAGTTCCGGGACTAGCTCGGCGGATACGCAGTATTTT. Translating gives CASSSGTSSADTQYF.

The chain carries TRBV7-9 and TRBJ2-2; 13 bases fit TRBD2. The CDR3 consists of 14 residues. The V and J ends lost 6 bases and 5 bases, in that order; junction bases with no gene match: 0. The germline V gene encodes CDR1 SEHNR and CDR2 FQNEAQ (reference sequence). The CDR3 bases are TGTGCCAGCAGACTAGCGGGAGGGACCGGGGAGCTGTTTTTT. Translating gives CASRLAGGTGELFF.

Regarding this clone: This CDR3 is also generated by other DNA sequences in the sample. This chain joins TRBV5-1 and TRBJ2-2; D is possibly TRBD1 (6 bases). Germline V gives CDR1 SGHRS, CDR2 YFSETQ. V was pared by 4 bases and J by 5 bases, with 12 bases between. The CDR3 sequence is 14 residues long. CDR3 nucleotide sequence: TGCGCCAGCAGCGCACAGGGATTTACCGGGGAGCTGTTTTTT. Encoded protein: CASSAQGFTGELFF.

This chain joins TRBV5-1 and TRBJ1-1, with D perhaps TRBD1 (6 bases). Germline-derived CDR1 and CDR2 are SGHRS and YFSETQ. Trimming shortened V by 2 bases and J by 4 bases, and 12 bases separated the two germline ends. This CDR3 region has 14 residues. The CDR3 DNA sequence: TGCGCCAGCAGCTTTCCGGGGGCGCGCACTGAAGCTTTCTTT. It is translated as CASSFPGARTEAFF.

The chain has TRBV5-4 and TRBJ2-3; maybe TRBD2 (5 bases). The CDR3 extends over 17 amino acids. Germline CDR1 reads SGHNT; CDR2 reads YYREEE (reference sequence). V lost 1 base and J lost 2, with 17 bases in between. The CDR3 protein is CASSLSLADRTTDTQYF. The CDR3 nucleotides read TGTGCCAGCAGCTTGTCCCTAGCCGACCGAACCACAGATACGCAGTATTTT.

The genes are TRBV11-2 and TRBJ2-7; possibly TRBD1 for D (6 bases). The CDR3 sequence is 15 residues long. V was shortened by 1 base and J by 0 bases, with 10 bases between the two germline ends. Per the germline V gene, CDR1 is SGHAT and CDR2 is FQNNGV. This CDR3 reads CASSLGGRNSYEQYF. In DNA, the CDR3 is TGTGCCAGCAGCTTAGGGGGGCGTAACTCCTACGAGCAGTACTTC. Using reference TRBV11-2 and TRBJ2-7 for the parts outside the CDR3, the full variable domain is EAGVAQSPRYKIIEKRQSVAFWCNPISGHATLYWYQQILGQGPKLLIQFQNNGVVDDSQLPKDRFSAERLKGVDSTLKIQPAKLEDSAVYLCASSLGGRNSYEQYFGPGTRLTVT.

The V gene is TRBV2, the J gene TRBJ1-3; 7 bases map to TRBD1. V was clipped by 3 bases and J by 2 bases; unmatched bases: 4. The CDR3 covers 15 residues. CDR1 SNHLY and CDR2 FYNNEI come from the germline V gene. For the CDR3, the DNA is TGTGCCAGCAGTGACCAACAGGGGCCTGGAAACACCATATATTTT. Translation: CASSDQQGPGNTIYF.

In this sample, this clone turned up a few times. This sequence joins TRBV11-2 and TRBJ1-1; D is unclear. Trimming shortened V by 0 bases and J by 5 bases, and 16 bases separated the two germline ends. This CDR3 is built from 16 residues. Germline-derived CDR1 and CDR2 are SGHAT and FQNNGV. CDR3 sequence: CASSLEVGVYLTEAFF. The CDR3 bases are TGTGCCAGCAGCTTAGAAGTTGGCGTTTACCTGACTGAAGCTTTCTTT. Looking up the rest from reference TRBV11-2 and TRBJ1-1 gives the full variable domain: EAGVAQSPRYKIIEKRQSVAFWCNPISGHATLYWYQQILGQGPKLLIQFQNNGVVDDSQLPKDRFSAERLKGVDSTLKIQPAKLEDSAVYLCASSLEVGVYLTEAFFGQGTRLTVV.

The CDR3 region has the DNA TGTGCCAGCAGCTTACAGCGACTAGCGACCGTCAATGAGCAGTTCTTC. Amino acids: CASSLQRLATVNEQFF. The J gene is TRBJ2-1, the V gene TRBV7-3, with TRBD2 identical over 8 bases. There are 16 residues in the CDR3. Trimming took 2 bases from V and 6 from J; bases not matched to a gene: 9. Germline values: CDR1 SGHTA, CDR2 FQGTGA.

For this clone: A much larger clone sits a single nucleotide away, making a read error possible. The chain has TRBV7-9 and TRBJ2-7; TRBD2 matches 12 bases. J lost 0 bases, V lost 3 bases, and 0 bases had no gene match. Germline V lookup: CDR1 SEHNR, CDR2 FQNEAQ (reference sequence). There are 15 residues in the CDR3. The CDR3 DNA follows: TGTGCCAGCAGCTTGACTAGCGGGAGCTCCTACGAGCAGTACTTC. Translated: CASSLTSGSSYEQYF. Full variable domain (rest looked up from reference TRBV7-9 and TRBJ2-7): DTGVSQNPRHKITKRGQNVTFRCDPISEHNRLYWYRQTLGQGPEFLTYFQNEAQLEKSRLLSDRFSAERPKGSFSTLEIQRTEQGDSAMYLCASSLTSGSSYEQYFGPGTRLTVT.

In its sample, this clone was seen once. The V gene is TRBV7-8, the J gene TRBJ2-5, with D unclear. CDR1 and CDR2 (germline): SGHVS, FQNEAQ. The germline V and J ends were trimmed by 6 bases and 2 bases, with 10 bases remaining between them. The CDR3 extends over 13 amino acids. The CDR3 here is CASSSDQQETQYF. The CDR3 DNA reads as TGTGCCAGCAGTTCGGACCAGCAAGAGACCCAGTACTTC.

This clone was observed once. The chain has TRBV28 and TRBJ2-3; the D is unclear. Looked up from germline, CDR1 is MDHEN and CDR2 is SYDVKM. The CDR3 totals 16 residues. V shed 5 bases and J shed 2 bases, with 17 bases lying between them. CDR3 bases: TGTGCCAGCAGTCCTCTCTGGGGTACTTCCACAGATACGCAGTATTTT. Its translation is CASSPLWGTSTDTQYF.

This clone was recorded once. The chain couples TRBV19 to TRBJ1-2; TRBD1 agrees at 9 bases. Germline trimming cut 0 bases from V and 5 bases from J; bases unmatched to any gene: 4. The V gene's germline CDR1 is LNHDA and CDR2 SQIVND (reference sequence). This CDR3 contains 15 residues. This CDR3 reads CASSIEDRGWYGYTF. The CDR3 nucleotides are TGTGCCAGTAGTATAGAGGACAGGGGTTGGTATGGCTACACCTTC. Based on the CDR3 plus reference TRBV19 and TRBJ1-2, the full variable domain is DGGITQSPKYLFRKEGQNVTLSCEQNLNHDAMYWYRQDPGQGLRLIYYSQIVNDFQKGDIAEGYSVSREKKESFPLTVTSAQKNPTAFYLCASSIEDRGWYGYTFGSGTRLTVV.

The chain employs TRBV19 and TRBJ2-7; 14 bases agree with TRBD2. The V gene end was trimmed by 4 bases and the J gene end by 0 bases; junction bases not matched to a gene: 2. Germline values: CDR1 LNHDA, CDR2 SQIVND (reference sequence). The CDR3 runs 16 residues. The chain's CDR3 is CASSRTSGRSSYEQYF. The CDR3 DNA reads TGTGCCAGTAGTAGGACTAGCGGGAGGAGCTCCTACGAGCAGTACTTC.

This chain joins TRBV4-2 and TRBJ2-2, with TRBD1 matching 8 bases. CDR1 is LGHNA and CDR2 is YNFKEQ in the germline V gene. The CDR3 spans 19 residues. Losses at the gene ends were 0 bases for V and 1 base for J; bases not matched to a gene: 10. CDR3 coding DNA: TGTGCCAGCAGCCAAGATGTGTTTTCGGGGACAGGGAACACCGGGGAGCTGTTTTTT. Amino acids: CASSQDVFSGTGNTGELFF.

CDR3 sequence (DNA): TGTGCCAGCTCACCACCAAAGGGTTTGGGCACCGGGGAGCTGTTTTTT. Translated, it gives CASSPPKGLGTGELFF. The chain recombines TRBV18 with TRBJ2-2; no reliable D call. Trimming took off 0 bases at V and 4 bases at J, with 12 bases between the two ends. From germline, CDR1 is KGHSH and CDR2 LQKENI. This CDR3 is built from 16 residues.

This chain uses TRBV11-2 with TRBJ1-1, with TRBD1 identical over 7 bases. V was clipped by 3 bases and J by 1 base; unmatched bases: 11. The CDR3 is 17 amino acids. Germline CDR1 SGHAT, CDR2 FQNNGV. As DNA, the CDR3 is TGTGCCAGCAGCTTTAGTAGGGGGACAGTGAGGAACACTGAAGCTTTCTTT. Translation: CASSFSRGTVRNTEAFF.

The sample holds many counts of this clone. J is TRBJ1-1 and V is TRBV20-1; D is undetermined. The germline CDR1 and CDR2 sequences are DFQATT and SNEGSKA (reference sequence). Deletions cut 3 bases from V and 11 bases from J, with 13 bases between. The CDR3 is 11 amino acids. Here the CDR3 reads CSASLGVGAFF. The CDR3 DNA is TGCAGTGCTAGTCTCGGGGTAGGCGCTTTCTTT.

Regarding this clone: This may arise from a read error, as a much more abundant clone is one base away. V and J are TRBV5-4 and TRBJ1-4; a possible D gene is TRBD1 (6 bases). Germline lookup yields CDR1 SGHNT and CDR2 YYREEE (reference sequence). The CDR3 loop spans 13 amino acids. The germline V and J ends were trimmed by 2 bases and 4 bases, with 6 bases remaining between them. As DNA, the CDR3 is TGTGCCAGCAGCTTAGGGGGTAATGAAAAACTGTTTTTT. It yields the protein CASSLGGNEKLFF.

The chain combines TRBV4-1 with TRBJ2-2, with D possibly matching TRBD2 (6 bases). The CDR3 has 16 residues. The germline V gene encodes CDR1 MGHRA and CDR2 YSYEKL. V was trimmed by 6 bases and J by 7 bases, leaving 21 bases between them. CDR3 residues: CASRQTLARKGGELFF. CDR3 nucleotides: TGCGCCAGCAGGCAGACACTAGCAAGGAAGGGCGGGGAGCTGTTTTTT.

The chain combines TRBV6-5 with TRBJ1-5, with 8 nucleotides matching TRBD1. The CDR3 consists of 14 residues. The trim removed 5 bases at V and 3 bases at J, leaving 3 bases unmatched. Germline-derived CDR1 and CDR2 are MNHEY and SVGAGI. CDR3 loop: CASSRTGINQPQHF. The CDR3 DNA sequence: TGTGCCAGCAGTAGGACAGGGATCAATCAGCCCCAGCATTTT.

The rearrangement joins TRBV5-1 to TRBJ2-5, with 13 bases identical to TRBD2. With 3 bases clipped from V and 5 bases from J, the junction kept 7 bases outside the gene matches. The germline V gene has CDR1 SGHRS and CDR2 YFSETQ. The CDR3 is 16 residues long. The CDR3 region has the DNA TGCGCCAGCAGCTCCACTAGCGGGAGGGCCGTCGAGACCCAGTACTTC. This gives the protein CASSSTSGRAVETQYF.

This clone occurred once. The chain recombines TRBV5-1 with TRBJ1-4; unclear D gene. V was cut by 7 bases and J by 3 bases, with 10 bases left in between. The germline V gene encodes CDR1 SGHRS and CDR2 YFSETQ. The CDR3 covers 13 residues. The CDR3 loop is CASRERANEKLFF. The CDR3 nucleotides read TGCGCCAGCCGAGAGAGGGCTAATGAAAAACTGTTTTTT.

This chain connects TRBV28 to TRBJ1-3, with D possibly matching TRBD1 (5 bases). CDR3 length: 16 amino acids. The V end lost 0 bases, the J end lost 1 base, and 10 bases lay between the germline ends. Germline V gene data show CDR1 as MDHEN and CDR2 as SYDVKM. The CDR3 nucleotides read TGTGCCAGCAGTTTATGGCGGGGGACGTCTGGAAACACCATATATTTT. Its protein is CASSLWRGTSGNTIYF.

The rearrangement joins TRBV9 to TRBJ2-3; the D gene is possibly TRBD2 (7 bases). Germline CDR1 reads SGDLS; CDR2 reads YYNGEE. This CDR3 is 16 amino acids long. The V end lost 3 bases, the J end lost 2 bases, and 16 bases lay between the germline ends. The CDR3 region has the DNA TGTGCCAGCAGCGGGACAAGGGGGGGCTCCACAGATACGCAGTATTTT. Amino acid sequence: CASSGTRGGSTDTQYF.

The chain employs TRBV2 and TRBJ1-1; 8 bases align to TRBD1. CDR3 length: 11 residues. V lost 8 bases and J lost 6; bases outside the gene matches: 2. Germline CDR1 reads SNHLY; CDR2 reads FYNNEI. The CDR3 DNA reads as TGTGCCAGCCGGACAGGGTCTGAAGCTTTCTTT. Translation gives CASRTGSEAFF.

This chain links TRBV11-3 with TRBJ1-3, with D hard to call. V was cut by 6 bases and J by 0 bases, with 12 bases left in between. The CDR3 covers 15 residues. The germline V gene encodes CDR1 SGHNT and CDR2 YENEEA. The CDR3 spells CASSSPRDSGNTIYF. For the CDR3, the DNA is TGTGCCAGCAGTTCTCCACGGGACTCTGGAAACACCATATATTTT.

This clone has more than one count but fewer than ten. Just one base apart from a much larger clone, this may be a read error. The chain combines TRBV6-5 with TRBJ2-2, with a weak D call TRBD2 (6 bases). Germline V lookup: CDR1 MNHEY, CDR2 SVGAGI. V was cut by 6 bases and J by 4 bases, with 9 bases left in between. There are 13 residues in the CDR3. The CDR3 loop is CASRRESTGELFF. The CDR3 coding sequence is TGTGCCAGCAGACGGGAGAGCACCGGGGAGCTGTTTTTT.